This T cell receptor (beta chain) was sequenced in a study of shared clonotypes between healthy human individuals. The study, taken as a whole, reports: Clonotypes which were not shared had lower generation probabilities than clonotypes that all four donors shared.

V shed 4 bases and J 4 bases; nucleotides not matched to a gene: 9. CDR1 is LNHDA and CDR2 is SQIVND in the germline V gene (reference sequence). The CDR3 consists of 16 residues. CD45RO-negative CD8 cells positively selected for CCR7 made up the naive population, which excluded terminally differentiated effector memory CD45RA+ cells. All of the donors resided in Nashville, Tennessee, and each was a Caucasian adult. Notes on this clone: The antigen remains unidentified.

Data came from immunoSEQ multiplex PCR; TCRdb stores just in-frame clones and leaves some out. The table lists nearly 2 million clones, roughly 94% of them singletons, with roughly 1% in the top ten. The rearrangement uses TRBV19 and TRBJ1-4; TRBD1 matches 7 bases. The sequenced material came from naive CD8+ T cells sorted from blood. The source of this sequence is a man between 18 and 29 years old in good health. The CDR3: CASSTGPGQFNEKLFF. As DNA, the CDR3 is TGTGCCAGTAGTACCGGTCCGGGACAGTTTAATGAAAAACTGTTTTTT.